One and the same sample provided the 14 T cell receptor beta chains below, sequenced in a study of cytomegalovirus exposure and HLA in healthy donors. The primer mix had 60 Vbeta and 13 Jbeta primers. Assay: immunoSEQ multiplex PCR; the TCRdb copy retains only in-frame clones and omits some. The profile covers around 110,000 clones, with 79% appearing a single time and approximately 4.5% taken by the ten largest. Input material: PBMCs. The origin of the receptors is a man in his thirties or forties in good health and CMV-seropositive.

V usage is TRBV5-4 and J usage is TRBJ2-3, with D tentatively TRBD2 (7 bases). Trimming cost V 6 bases and J 2 bases, with 16 bases left between them. This CDR3 is 15 amino acids long. The germline V gene has CDR1 SGHNT and CDR2 YYREEE (reference sequence). CDR3 in DNA: TGTGCCAGCACCAGCGGGACACTTTCCACAGATACGCAGTATTTT. This gives the protein CASTSGTLSTDTQYF.

This clone was detected a few times. The J gene is TRBJ2-7, the V gene TRBV28, with 10 bases that match TRBD1. The CDR3 runs 17 residues. Germline-derived CDR1 and CDR2 are MDHEN and SYDVKM. With V trimmed by 6 bases and J by 5 bases, 16 bases remained unmatched. The CDR3 nucleotides are TGTGCCAGCAGAACTGGACAGGGGGTTGGTGTTTATCACGAGCAGTACTTC. Encoded protein: CASRTGQGVGVYHEQYF.

This clone was seen a single time. One end of the junction does not line up with germline, which may come from a read error. This chain uses TRBV7-8 with TRBJ2-6; D may be TRBD2 (6 bases). The CDR3 sequence is 16 residues long. The V gene's germline CDR1 is SGHVS and CDR2 FQNEAQ. CDR3: CASSLSRDSGANGLTF. The CDR3 DNA is TGTGCCAGCAGCTTAAGCAGGGACTCTGGGGCCAACGGCCTGACTTTC.

This chain joins TRBV11-3 and TRBJ1-1; D not resolved. The length of the CDR3 is 13 residues. The V gene lost 5 bases and the J gene lost 0 bases, with 7 bases spanning the gap. Germline V lookup: CDR1 SGHNT, CDR2 YENEEA. The CDR3 DNA follows: TGTGCCAGCAGCCTCAGTTTGAACACTGAAGCTTTCTTT. Protein sequence: CASSLSLNTEAFF.

The J gene is TRBJ1-2, the V gene TRBV7-8, with 7 bases identical to TRBD1. The CDR3 runs to 13 residues. V gave up 5 bases and J gave up 3 bases; unmatched junction bases: 3. The V gene's germline CDR1 is SGHVS and CDR2 FQNEAQ. CDR3 protein: CASSRGGDYGYTF. CDR3 nucleotide sequence: TGTGCCAGCAGCCGAGGGGGCGACTATGGCTACACCTTC.

This rearrangement joins TRBV28 to TRBJ1-1; tentatively, D is TRBD1 (6 bases). Trimming pared 3 bases from V and 5 bases from J, leaving 16 bases between. This CDR3 spans 15 amino acids. Germline-derived CDR1 and CDR2 are MDHEN and SYDVKM. DNA of the CDR3: TGTGCCAGCAGTTTTGGTAGGGGGGGTAATACTGAAGCTTTCTTT. Encoded protein: CASSFGRGGNTEAFF.

The chain joins TRBV5-1 to TRBJ2-5, with 9 positions matching TRBD1. V shed 4 bases and J 0 bases; nucleotides not matched to a gene: 1. The CDR3 sequence is 14 residues long. Germline CDR1 reads SGHRS; CDR2 reads YFSETQ. CDR3 protein: CASSRTGDQETQYF. CDR3 DNA: TGCGCCAGCAGCCGGACAGGGGACCAAGAGACCCAGTACTTC.

The genes are TRBV7-2 and TRBJ1-1; D is undetermined. The V end was cut by 8 bases, the J end by 6 bases, with 13 bases between. Germline lookup yields CDR1 SGHTA and CDR2 FQGNSA. This CDR3 is built from 12 residues. The CDR3 region is CASSGWESEAFF. The DNA for the CDR3 is TGTGCCAGCTCTGGGTGGGAGTCTGAAGCTTTCTTT.

The chain joins TRBV11-2 to TRBJ2-7, with D possibly matching TRBD1 (6 bases). The CDR3 totals 13 residues. Trimming pared 1 base from V and 6 bases from J, leaving 10 bases between. Germline values: CDR1 SGHAT, CDR2 FQNNGV. The CDR3 here is CASSLVIGGEQYF. CDR3 in DNA: TGTGCCAGCAGCTTAGTAATAGGGGGCGAGCAGTACTTC.

V is TRBV10-3 and J is TRBJ2-6, with TRBD1 matching over 7 bases. V lost 5 bases and J lost 0; bases outside the gene matches: 10. CDR3 length equals 18 residues. In germline, CDR1 is ENHRY, CDR2 SYGVKD. The CDR3 loop is CAISLRDSPSSGANVLTF. The CDR3 DNA reads as TGTGCCATCAGTCTAAGGGACAGTCCGAGCTCTGGGGCCAACGTCCTGACTTTC.

This clone was seen a handful of times. The chain joins TRBV4-2 to TRBJ2-1; 8 bases are a match to TRBD2. CDR3 length: 16 residues. V lost 5 bases, J lost 3 bases, and 9 bases stayed unmatched. Germline CDR1 and CDR2: LGHNA and YNFKEQ. This CDR3 is CASSTSGDVRYNEQFF. The CDR3 DNA is TGTGCCAGCAGCACTAGCGGAGACGTCCGCTACAATGAGCAGTTCTTC.

V usage is TRBV28 and J usage is TRBJ2-3; D is unresolved. The CDR3 runs to 14 residues. The ends were cut back, 5 bases at V and 6 bases at J, with 15 bases in the middle. Germline loops: CDR1 MDHEN, CDR2 SYDVKM. CDR3 residues: CASSLPYGSDTQYF. As DNA, the CDR3 is TGTGCCAGCAGTCTACCTTACGGTAGTGATACGCAGTATTTT.

This chain uses TRBV15 with TRBJ2-7, with a possible D match to TRBD1 (5 bases). This CDR3 contains 15 residues. The germline V gene encodes CDR1 LNHNV and CDR2 YYDKDF (reference sequence). Trimming removed 0 bases at V and 3 bases at J, with 12 bases between. CDR3: CATSRDLDSYYEQYF. CDR3 nucleotide sequence: TGTGCCACCAGCAGAGATCTAGACAGTTACTACGAGCAGTACTTC.

The chain employs TRBV7-3 and TRBJ2-1; 7 positions agree with TRBD2. The CDR3 length is 14 residues. Germline lookup yields CDR1 SGHTA and CDR2 FQGTGA. J gave up 6 bases and V 4 bases, and 6 bases lay outside the gene matches. The CDR3 bases are TGTGCCAGCAGCTGGGGGGGGTGGGGCAATGAGCAGTTCTTC. This gives the protein CASSWGGWGNEQFF.